Sequencing of this T cell receptor (beta chain) was carried out in a study of cytotoxic CD8 clonotypes in ibrutinib-treated CLL. Study details: Partial responses totalled roughly 24 and complete responses 2; after median approximately 74 months, about 15 remained remitted and about twelve progressed. Study results and limitations: There were few public clonotypes, and on treatment they contracted or stayed stable.

Germline lookup yields CDR1 MNHNS and CDR2 SASEGT. CDR3 size: 15 residues. V trimming: 4 bases; J trimming: 3 bases; junction bases outside the gene matches: 6. Details on this clone: Its antigen is currently unknown.

T cells were sequenced at a targeted depth of 1 in 200,000 to 1 in 1 million. TCRdb's copy holds only in-frame clones and misses some; the assay was immunoSEQ multiplex PCR. The top ten hold about 29% of the sample, which has more than 140,000 clones, around three quarters seen once. This receptor was obtained from a human donor with chronic lymphocytic leukemia. The sample was PBMCs, taken after 12 months of ibrutinib treatment. The rearrangement uses TRBV6-1 and TRBJ2-7; 10 positions match TRBD2. Here the CDR3 DNA reads TGTGCCAGCAGTGGCCCCAGGACTAGCGGCTACGAGCAGTACTTC. Protein sequence: CASSGPRTSGYEQYF.